This record looks at one T cell receptor (beta chain) sequence and its context. This entry is derived from a study of blood T cell repertoires in COVID-19. Study-wide context: COVID-19 samples collected from the United States, Italy and Spain covered acute and convalescent phases. PBMCs, B-cell-depleted T cells, or T cells were the source of the cDNA or gDNA that made up the material.

The authors' processing: Amplification with reference gene primers provided the estimates of nucleated cell counts. The repertoire was sequenced with immunoSEQ multiplex PCR; TCRdb's copy has only in-frame clones and lacks some. That table is the source of V, J and clone size, and D and trimming were worked out from the DNA. The data hold 150,000 to 200,000 clones, with roughly nine tenths observed a single time. Trimming took 0 bases from V and 4 from J, leaving 16 bases between them. From germline, CDR1 is SGHDT and CDR2 YYEEEE. This CDR3 comprises 16 residues. Sequenced material: peripheral blood. The chain has TRBV5-6 and TRBJ1-1; D remains unclear. The origin of this receptor is a man younger than 35 who had recovered from COVID-19. DNA for the CDR3: TGTGCCAGCAGCTTGGTCTCTGGCAGGCAACGCACTGAAGCTTTCTTT. Protein sequence: CASSLVSGRQRTEAFF. The full variable domain, with the rest looked up from reference TRBV5-6 and TRBJ1-1, is DAGVTQSPTHLIKTRGQQVTLRCSPKSGHDTVSWYQQALGQGPQFIFQYYEEEERQRGNFPDRFSGHQFPNYSSELNVNALLLGDSALYLCASSLVSGRQRTEAFFGQGTRLTVV.